Listed below are T cell receptor beta chains from one sample, sequenced in a study of blood T cell repertoires in COVID-19. The data were produced by immunoSEQ multiplex PCR, yet TCRdb's version contains in-frame clones alone and is incomplete. The sample consists of 300,000 to 400,000 clones, over 75% of them appearing once. Sample: PBMCs or T cells enriched from blood (not recorded which). The receptor source for this set is a man in his late teens or twenties who had recovered from COVID-19. Each CDR3 is given with its conserved first and last residue. D genes are given only for firm matches.

V gene: TRBV23-1
D gene: TRBD1
CDR3 protein: CASRTGGGQPQHF

V gene: TRBV7-2
D gene: TRBD1
CDR3 protein: CASSSRQGAQPQHF

V gene: TRBV19
D gene: NA
CDR3 protein: CASSIVPTGPSSYEQYF

V gene: TRBV27
D gene: NA
CDR3 protein: CASSFGGPGANVLTF

V gene: TRBV6-1
D gene: NA
CDR3 protein: CASSEARYYEQYF

V gene: TRBV4-2
D gene: TRBD1
CDR3 protein: CASSQGRLGQGATDTQYF

V gene: TRBV2
D gene: NA
CDR3 protein: CAGAGTSNTGELFF

V gene: TRBV24-1
D gene: NA
CDR3 protein: CATSESGTPKHPDTQYF

V gene: TRBV4-3
D gene: TRBD2
CDR3 protein: CASSRRDSGSDTQYF

V gene: TRBV7-2
D gene: NA
CDR3 protein: CASSLVEAGEQFF